These T cell receptor beta chains were read from a single sample in a study of blood T cell repertoires in COVID-19. Data came from immunoSEQ multiplex PCR; TCRdb stores just in-frame clones and leaves some out. This sample has approximately 110,000 clones, with less than 85% found just once. Material: peripheral blood. The receptor set was obtained from a human donor in a cohort sampled during active COVID-19. Both conserved end residues are part of each CDR3. The D gene is left open where the match is weak. Some rows mark clone size as missing; the rest say once, few, many or name a class of expanded clone.

TRBJ1-5 | . | TRBD1 | TRBV7-2 | TGTGCCAGCAGCCCCAGGACAGGGAACGCTCAGCCCCAGCATTTT | CASSPRTGNAQPQHF
TRBJ1-2 | . | TRBD1 | TRBV27 | TGTGCCAGCAGTAAGACAGGGTTGACGAATGGCTACACCTTC | CASSKTGLTNGYTF
TRBJ2-5 | once | . | TRBV6-5 | TGTGCCAGCAGCTTACTGGTCCAAGAGACCCAGTACTTC | CASSLLVQETQYF
TRBJ2-7 | . | TRBD1 | TRBV28 | TGTGCCAGCAGTTTATACGGGACAGGGAGCTCCTACGAGCAGTACTTC | CASSLYGTGSSYEQYF
TRBJ1-1 | . | . | TRBV30 | TGTGCCTGGAGTGCATTCAGGGATGAAGCTTTCTTT | CAWSAFRDEAFF
TRBJ1-4 | few | TRBD1 | TRBV14 | TGTGCCAGCAGCGACAGGGTGAGGGAAAAACTGTTTTTT | CASSDRVREKLFF
TRBJ2-3 | . | TRBD1 | TRBV18 | TGTGCCAGCTCACTGGACAGGCAGCGCGCAGATACGCAGTATTTT | CASSLDRQRADTQYF
TRBJ2-3 | once | . | TRBV7-9 | TGTGCCAGCAGCCCCCCGGGGGCAGATACGCAGTATTTT | CASSPPGADTQYF
TRBJ1-1 | . | TRBD1 | TRBV9 | TGTGCCAGCAGCGTAGCCCCAGGGGGGAACACTGAAGCTTTCTTT | CASSVAPGGNTEAFF
TRBJ1-1 | . | TRBD1 | TRBV5-1 | TGCGCCAGCAGCTCCCACAGGGGAGTCCCTGAAGCTTTCTTT | CASSSHRGVPEAFF
TRBJ2-3 | . | TRBD2 | TRBV4-3 | TGCGCCAGCAGCCAGGGCGGGACTAGCGGACTCACAGATACGCAGTATTTT | CASSQGGTSGLTDTQYF
TRBJ2-2 | . | . | TRBV20-1 | TGCAGTGCTAGTTCCAGGGTGAAAACCGGGGAGCTGTTTTTT | CSASSRVKTGELFF
TRBJ2-7 | . | . | TRBV2 | TGTGCCAGCAACGCAGGACTCCCGGCCTCCTACGAGCAGTACTTC | CASNAGLPASYEQYF
TRBJ1-6 | . | . | TRBV18 | TGTGCCACGTCCGATTTCTCAGGGAATAATTCACCCCTCCACTTT | CATSDFSGNNSPLHF
TRBJ1-2 | few | . | TRBV6-6 | TGTGCCACCGCCGGGGTCGGCTACACCTTC | CATAGVGYTF
TRBJ2-7 | . | . | TRBV18 | TGTGCCAGCTCACCAGGGGGGTACGAGCAGTACTTC | CASSPGGYEQYF
TRBJ1-2 | . | . | TRBV9 | TGTGCCAGCAGCGGCCGAGGGGGTATGGGCTATGGCTACACCTTC | CASSGRGGMGYGYTF
TRBJ2-5 | . | . | TRBV4-3 | TGCGCCAGCAGCCAAGAACAAGATAGGGGTGTGGGCCGGGGGGAGACCCAGTACTTC | CASSQEQDRGVGRGETQYF
TRBJ1-6 | few | . | TRBV11-2 | TGTGCCAGCAGCTTAGTGGGCACGATCAATTCACCCCTCCACTTT | CASSLVGTINSPLHF
TRBJ1-1 | few | . | TRBV5-5 | TGTGCCAGCAGCTTGGAGGCAGGGATGACTGAAGCTTTCTTT | CASSLEAGMTEAFF
TRBJ2-7 | . | TRBD2 | TRBV19 | TGTGCCAGTAGTTTCGGGGGGTACGAGCAGTACTTC | CASSFGGYEQYF
TRBJ2-5 | . | TRBD1 | TRBV9 | TGTGCCAGCAGCTCGACAGGGTGGAAAGAGACCCAGTACTTC | CASSSTGWKETQYF
TRBJ2-7 | many | . | TRBV6-5 | TGTGCCAGCAGTTCCCTCACAGCCCCCTACGAGCAGTACTTC | CASSSLTAPYEQYF
TRBJ2-2 | . | TRBD1 | TRBV10-1 | TGCGCCAGCGGAACAGGGGGCCCCGGGGAGCTGTTTTTT | CASGTGGPGELFF
TRBJ1-1 | . | . | TRBV19 | TGTGCCAGTAGTGTCGGACAGAGTTGGACCGAAGCTTTCTTT | CASSVGQSWTEAFF
TRBJ2-2 | few | . | TRBV4-1 | TGCGCCAGCTCCCGCGACGGGGAGCTGTTTTTT | CASSRDGELFF
TRBJ1-1 | . | . | TRBV2 | TGTGCCAGCAGTCTACTTAAAACAGGTGCTTTGGCTTTCTTT | CASSLLKTGALAFF
TRBJ1-1 | . | . | TRBV29-1 | TGCAGCGCCTTCGCGGGCAGGAACACTGAAGCTTTCTTT | CSAFAGRNTEAFF
TRBJ2-7 | . | . | TRBV19 | TGTGCCAGTAGTATAGTGGGGGGTTCTCAGTACTTC | CASSIVGGSQYF
TRBJ1-6 | . | . | TRBV7-2 | TGTGCCAGCAGCTTAGGGTCCTACTCCTATAATTCACCCCTCCACTTT | CASSLGSYSYNSPLHF
TRBJ2-5 | . | . | TRBV18 | TGTGCCAGCTCACCAGTGGCCAAAGAGACCCAGTACTTC | CASSPVAKETQYF
TRBJ1-1 | . | . | TRBV12-3/TRBV12-4 | TGTGCCAGCAGTACAGGGTTTCCCGAAGCTTTCTTT | CASSTGFPEAFF
TRBJ1-4 | . | . | TRBV18 | TGTGCCAGCTCACCACCCCGGGGTTCAAATGAAAAACTGTTTTTT | CASSPPRGSNEKLFF
TRBJ1-1 | . | . | TRBV7-2 | TGTGCCAGCAGCTTCGGGGGGTGGAACACTGAAGCTTTCTTT | CASSFGGWNTEAFF
TRBJ1-2 | . | TRBD1 | TRBV5-5 | TGTGCCAGCAGCGACAGGGGGTCGTATGGCTACACCTTC | CASSDRGSYGYTF
TRBJ1-1 | . | . | TRBV12-3/TRBV12-4 | TGTGCCAGCAGTTGGGGGGGCACTGAAGCTTTCTTT | CASSWGGTEAFF
TRBJ1-4 | few | . | TRBV5-1 | TGCGCCAGCAGCTCCGACAGAGCAACTAATGAAAAACTGTTTTTT | CASSSDRATNEKLFF
TRBJ1-3 | . | . | TRBV29-1 | TGCAGCGGGACAGACTCTGGAAACACCATATATTTT | CSGTDSGNTIYF
TRBJ2-1 | . | . | TRBV5-4 | TGTGCCAGCAGCTTGGATAACAATGAGCAGTTCTTC | CASSLDNNEQFF
TRBJ1-1 | . | . | TRBV10-3 | TGTGCCATCAGGTCTGGGGCCATGAACACTGAAGCTTTCTTT | CAIRSGAMNTEAFF
TRBJ2-1 | . | . | TRBV6-1 | TGTGCCAGCAGTGAACTAGGCAATGAGCAGTTCTTC | CASSELGNEQFF
TRBJ2-2 | . | . | TRBV5-1 | TGCGCCAGCAGGCTCTCCTGGAGCGGGGAGCTGTTTTTT | CASRLSWSGELFF
TRBJ1-3 | . | . | TRBV4-2 | TGTGCCAGCAGCCAAGAACGACAGCCTGGAAACACCATATATTTT | CASSQERQPGNTIYF
TRBJ2-7 | . | . | TRBV25-1 | TGTGCCAGCAGATCCGGGACTCCCCCCTACGAGCAGTACTTC | CASRSGTPPYEQYF
TRBJ2-1 | . | TRBD1 | TRBV6-5 | TGTGCCAGCAGTTACTCGGGACAGCCCTACAATGAGCAGTTCTTC | CASSYSGQPYNEQFF
TRBJ1-5 | . | . | TRBV9 | TGTGCCAGCAGCGCGGACACGAACAATCAGCCCCAGCATTTT | CASSADTNNQPQHF
TRBJ2-3 | . | . | TRBV6-5 | TGTGCCAGCAGTACGTGGACTAGGGGGGATACGCAGTATTTT | CASSTWTRGDTQYF
TRBJ2-7 | . | . | TRBV18 | TGTGCCAGCTCACCAAGGGACACTTGGGAGCAGTACTTC | CASSPRDTWEQYF
TRBJ1-5 | . | . | TRBV4-3 | TGCGCCAGCAGCCAAGACAGGGCTCAGCCCCAGCATTTT | CASSQDRAQPQHF
TRBJ1-1 | . | . | TRBV7-9 | TGTGCCAGCAGCTTAGCGCTTTATACAGGGTATCTTAAAGTGACTGAAGCTTTCTTT | CASSLALYTGYLKVTEAFF
TRBJ1-4 | . | . | TRBV28 | TGTGCCAGCTCCCCCACGCGGACTAATGAAAAACTGTTTTTT | CASSPTRTNEKLFF